These T cell receptor beta chains were read from a single sample in a study of shared clonotypes between healthy human individuals. Libraries were prepared by immunoSEQ multiplex PCR; TCRdb keeps only in-frame clonotypes and omits some of them. The profile shows more than 2 million clones, approximately 92% of them singletons. Source material: naive CD8+ T cells from PBMCs. The receptors derive from a man younger than 35 in good health. Some clones in this sample may be carry-over from other donors' samples. Both conserved end residues are part of each CDR3. D genes are given only for firm matches. Only part of the rows carry a size: once, few, many, or a class if the clone is expanded.

j_call v_call d_call clone_size cdr3_nt cdr3_aa
TRBJ1-4 TRBV7-9 TRBD1 - TGTGCCAGCAGCCACCAGGGGGCTGCAACTAATGAAAAACTGTTTTTT CASSHQGAATNEKLFF
TRBJ2-5 TRBV13 - - TGTGCCAGCAGCCCCTCCGGCGCGGGAACGGGGGAGACCCAGTACTTC CASSPSGAGTGETQYF
TRBJ2-1 TRBV11-2 TRBD2 - TGTGCCAGCAGCTTAGATCTCTGGCGGGAGGGTGGGAATGAGCAGTTCTTC CASSLDLWREGGNEQFF
TRBJ2-7 TRBV5-1 - - TGCGCCAGCAGCTCGACAGGGGAGGGTTCCGAGCAGTACTTC CASSSTGEGSEQYF
TRBJ2-7 TRBV7-8 - - TGTGCCAGCAGCCTTCGGGCGGGGTCCCCCTACGAGCAGTACTTC CASSLRAGSPYEQYF
TRBJ2-5 TRBV9 - - TGTGCCAGCAGCGTAGACAGGGCCCAAGAGACCCAGTACTTC CASSVDRAQETQYF
TRBJ2-7 TRBV7-8 - - TGTGCCAGCAGCGGCCGGCCCCACGAAAACGAGCAGTACTTC CASSGRPHENEQYF
TRBJ2-2 TRBV7-9 - - TGTGCCAGCAGCAAAGAGGGTACGAACACCGGGGAGCTGTTTTTT CASSKEGTNTGELFF
TRBJ1-1 TRBV19 - - TGTGCCAGTCCTCCCCTGGGGGGGCCGCACACTGAAGCTTTCTTT CASPPLGGPHTEAFF
TRBJ1-5 TRBV11-2 - - TGTGCCAGCAGCGTGGACACAGGCCTCGGCGGTCAGCCCCAGCATTTT CASSVDTGLGGQPQHF
TRBJ1-2 TRBV27 TRBD1 - TGTGCCAGCAGTCCGAACCGACAGGGGAGTAACTATGGCTACACCTTC CASSPNRQGSNYGYTF
TRBJ2-3 TRBV9 - - TGTGCCAGCAGCGTAGGTTCGTCGAGGAACACAGATACGCAGTATTTT CASSVGSSRNTDTQYF
TRBJ1-1 TRBV4-2 - - TGTGCCAGCAGCCAAGAAAAAGACCCCCTGGGTACTGAAGCTTTCTTT CASSQEKDPLGTEAFF
TRBJ1-2 TRBV4-1 - once TGCGCCAGCAGCCAGTCGCGAGGGAGGGGTAACTATGGCTACACCTTC CASSQSRGRGNYGYTF
TRBJ2-7 TRBV4-2 - - TGTGCCAGCCGGGACACCCTTCGGTCCGAGCAGTACTTC CASRDTLRSEQYF
TRBJ2-1 TRBV27 TRBD2 - TGTGCCAGCTCCCCCGAAGGGAGGGGATTCTATGAGCAGTTCTTC CASSPEGRGFYEQFF
TRBJ2-3 TRBV7-9 TRBD2 - TGTGCCAGCAGCTTACCGGGGGGAGATACGCAGTATTTT CASSLPGGDTQYF
TRBJ2-2 TRBV19 - - TGTGCCAGTAGTACACGGGAGAGACCGAACACCGGGGAGCTGTTTTTT CASSTRERPNTGELFF
TRBJ2-7 TRBV10-3 - - TGTGCCATAAGGGGGGGTACCTCCTACGAGCAGTACTTC CAIRGGTSYEQYF
TRBJ2-7 TRBV6-5 - - TGTGCCAGCAGTTACTCGAGTCGGGGCGAGCAGTACTTC CASSYSSRGEQYF
TRBJ2-5 TRBV7-9 - - TGTGCCAGCAGCTTAGGTTCGCCCGGGCAGCTACAAGAGACCCAGTACTTC CASSLGSPGQLQETQYF
TRBJ2-1 TRBV28 - - TGTGCCAGCAGTTCCCGATTTCCTATCGAATCCAATGAGCAGTTCTTC CASSSRFPIESNEQFF
TRBJ2-7 TRBV19 TRBD2 - TGTGCCAGTAGTCCGACGGGACTAGTGAACCTCGAGCAGTACTTC CASSPTGLVNLEQYF
TRBJ2-7 TRBV15 - - TGTGCCACCAGCCCCAAGGGAGAGTACGAGCAGTACTTC CATSPKGEYEQYF
TRBJ2-1 TRBV27 - - TGTGCCAGCAGTCCCTACCAACCAGGCCCCTACAATGAGCAGTTCTTC CASSPYQPGPYNEQFF